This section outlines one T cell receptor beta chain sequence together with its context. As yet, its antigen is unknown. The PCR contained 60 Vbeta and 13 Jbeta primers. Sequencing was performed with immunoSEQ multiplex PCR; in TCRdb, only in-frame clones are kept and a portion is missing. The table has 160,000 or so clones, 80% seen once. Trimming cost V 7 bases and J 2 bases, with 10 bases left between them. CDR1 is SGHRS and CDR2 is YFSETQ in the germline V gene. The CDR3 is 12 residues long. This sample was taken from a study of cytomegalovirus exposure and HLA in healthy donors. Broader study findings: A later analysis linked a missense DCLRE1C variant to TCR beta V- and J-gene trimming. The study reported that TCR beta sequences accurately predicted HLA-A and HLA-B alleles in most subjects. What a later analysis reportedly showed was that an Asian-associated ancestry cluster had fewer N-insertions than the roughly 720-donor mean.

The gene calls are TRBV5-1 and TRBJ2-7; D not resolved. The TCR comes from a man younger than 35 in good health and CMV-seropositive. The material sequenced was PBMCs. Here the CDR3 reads CASRSWAYEQYF. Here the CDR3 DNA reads TGCGCCAGCCGGAGTTGGGCCTACGAGCAGTACTTC. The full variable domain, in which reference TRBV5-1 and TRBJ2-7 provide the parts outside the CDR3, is KAGVTQTPRYLIKTRGQQVTLSCSPISGHRSVSWYQQTPGQGLQFLFEYFSETQRNKGNFPGRFSGRQFSNSRSEMNVSTLELGDSALYLCASRSWAYEQYFGPGTRLTVT.